Shown below are 18 T cell receptor beta chains from a single sample sequenced in a study of CD8 T cells in ankylosing spondylitis (TCRdb year 2017). The research as a whole found: Blood from ankylosing spondylitis patients appeared to be characterized by a TCR beta motif made up of seven or eight highly homologous amino acid variants.

Library creation used 5' RACE. Data came from an Illumina HiSeq 2500. TCRdb itself trimmed the public reads at Q25 with fastp, ran MiXCR and retained productive beta chains. Each CDR3 protein gets just one entry, which takes the most common genes and DNA from the rows behind it. For this sample the table gives some 800,000 distinct CDR3 sequences, of which 12% were detected only once. 0.51% of the sample is in the top ten clones. Which antigens these TCRs recognize remains unknown. The material sequenced was blood, either unsorted or a sorted T cell fraction (not recorded which). The receptors shown here come from a male donor with ankylosing spondylitis.

This clonotype has more than one count but fewer than ten. The V and J genes are TRBV7-9 and TRBJ1-1; D ambiguous. With 1 base removed from V and 7 bases from J, the gap between germline ends came to 13 bases. CDR1 is SEHNR, CDR2 FQNEAQ, per germline (reference sequence). The CDR3 length is 14 residues. CDR3 bases: TGTGCCAGCAGCTTAGAGCCTGGACGGATTGAAGCTTTCTTT. Protein sequence: CASSLEPGRIEAFF.

The rearrangement joins TRBV28 to TRBJ2-7, with 8 bases that match TRBD1. The V gene end was trimmed by 3 bases and the J gene end by 6 bases; junction bases not matched to a gene: 10. CDR3 length equals 15 residues. Germline assignment: CDR1 MDHEN and CDR2 SYDVKM. The CDR3 here is CASSFSDRDSGEQYF. The CDR3 bases are TGTGCCAGCAGTTTTTCGGACAGGGACTCTGGCGAGCAGTACTTC.

This clonotype was seen at least ten times. The chain's CDR3 is CASTLAGGVRVDTQYF. The CDR3 bases are TGTGCCAGCACCCTAGCGGGAGGGGTTCGGGTTGATACGCAGTATTTT. V is TRBV7-2 and J is TRBJ2-3, with 12 positions matching TRBD2. This CDR3 is 16 amino acids long. J gave up 6 bases and V 7 bases, and 11 bases lay outside the gene matches. Germline V CDR1 and CDR2: SGHTA, FQGNSA. The variable domain in full, completed from reference TRBV7-2 and TRBJ2-3, reads GAGVSQSPSNKVTEKGKDVELRCDPISGHTALYWYRQSLGQGLEFLIYFQGNSAPDKSGLPSDRFSAERTGGSVSTLTIQRTQQEDSAVYLCASTLAGGVRVDTQYFGPGTRLTVL.

The chain joins TRBV5-6 to TRBJ1-1; TRBD1 is a possible D gene (6 bases). Trimming left V 4 bases short and J 5 bases short, with 21 bases between. Germline CDR1 reads SGHDT; CDR2 reads YYEEEE. There are 16 residues in the CDR3. The CDR3, as DNA: TGTGCCAGCAGCGATAGCGGGGGGGCTACCTTTACTGAAGCTTTCTTT. Encoded protein: CASSDSGGATFTEAFF. The variable domain in full, completed from reference TRBV5-6 and TRBJ1-1, reads DAGVTQSPTHLIKTRGQQVTLRCSPKSGHDTVSWYQQALGQGPQFIFQYYEEEERQRGNFPDRFSGHQFPNYSSELNVNALLLGDSALYLCASSDSGGATFTEAFFGQGTRLTVV.

This clonotype has only a few counts. The chain combines TRBV6-5 with TRBJ2-3; D tentatively fits TRBD1 or TRBD2 (5 bases each). Germline V gene sequence: CDR1 MNHEY, CDR2 SVGAGI. The CDR3 is 14 residues long. Trimming pared 0 bases from V and 10 bases from J, leaving 14 bases between. CDR3 loop: CASSYSGIRGPQYF. The CDR3, as DNA: TGTGCCAGCAGTTACTCGGGGATCCGGGGCCCGCAGTATTTT.

This clonotype was seen a handful of times. This sequence joins TRBV20-1 and TRBJ2-2, with 9 bases that match TRBD1. J lost 7 bases, V lost 2 bases, and 8 bases had no gene match. Germline CDR1 and CDR2: DFQATT and SNEGSKA (reference sequence). The CDR3 has 15 residues. DNA of the CDR3: TGCAGTGCTAGACCGGGACAGGGAGGAGGCGGGGAGCTGTTTTTT. It translates to CSARPGQGGGGELFF.

The chain couples TRBV29-1 to TRBJ1-2; unclear D gene. The V and J ends lost 5 bases and 2 bases respectively, with 9 bases between them. Germline values: CDR1 SQVTM, CDR2 ANQGSEA. The CDR3 sequence is 12 residues long. CDR3: CSVRRVNYGYTF. The DNA of the CDR3 is TGCAGCGTTAGACGAGTAAACTATGGCTACACCTTC.

The CDR3 DNA reads as TGTGCCATCAGTGCCCTAGCGGGACCCACCTACGAGCAGTACTTC. Translated, it gives CAISALAGPTYEQYF. The chain carries TRBV10-3 and TRBJ2-7, with 9 nucleotides matching TRBD2. Trimming removed 4 bases from V and 2 bases from J; junction bases left unmatched: 6. The CDR3 has 15 amino acids. Germline V gene data show CDR1 as ENHRY and CDR2 as SYGVKD.

This clonotype has a count of ten or more. The chain has TRBV7-2 and TRBJ1-5; D not certain. Germline assignment: CDR1 SGHTA and CDR2 FQGNSA. V shed 5 bases and J shed 2 bases, with 10 bases lying between them. The CDR3 is 14 amino acids. CDR3 nucleotide sequence: TGTGCCAGCAGCGACGTAAGGGGCAATCAGCCCCAGCATTTT. Translated, it gives CASSDVRGNQPQHF.

This clonotype has only a few counts. The chain employs TRBV5-4 and TRBJ2-3, with no clear D. The germline V gene has CDR1 SGHNT and CDR2 YYREEE (reference sequence). The CDR3 has 15 residues. With 4 bases removed from V and 6 bases from J, the gap between germline ends came to 18 bases. CDR3 in DNA: TGTGCCAGCAGCGCCGACTCCGGCCGGGTGGATACGCAGTATTTT. Its protein product is CASSADSGRVDTQYF.

Ten or more counts support this clonotype. The chain recombines TRBV20-1 with TRBJ2-1, with 7 bases lining up with TRBD2. The germline V gene encodes CDR1 DFQATT and CDR2 SNEGSKA (reference sequence). The CDR3 is 14 amino acids. V was pared by 1 base and J by 7 bases, with 7 bases of the junction left unmatched. CDR3 DNA sequence: TGCAGTGCTAGAGGGGAGCGGGAAGGTAATGAGCAGTTCTTC. Translation gives CSARGEREGNEQFF.

The chain links TRBV11-3 to TRBJ2-4; 16 nucleotides agree with TRBD2. CDR3 length: 17 amino acids. V was clipped by 5 bases and J by 8 bases; unmatched bases: 9. CDR1 and CDR2 (germline): SGHNT, YENEEA. CDR3 loop: CASSKGTSGGAGDIQYF. The CDR3 DNA is TGTGCCAGCAGCAAAGGGACTAGCGGGGGGGCAGGAGACATTCAGTACTTC.

The chain carries TRBV6-5 and TRBJ2-3; D gene uncertain. The V and J ends lost 8 bases and 6 bases respectively, with 6 bases between them. The CDR3 sequence is 10 residues long. Germline V CDR1 and CDR2: MNHEY, SVGAGI. The CDR3 region is CASGKDTQYF. The CDR3 nucleotides are TGTGCCAGCGGAAAGGATACGCAGTATTTT.

At least ten counts were recorded for this clonotype. V usage is TRBV9 and J usage is TRBJ1-1; TRBD1 aligns across 11 bases. This CDR3 is 14 amino acids long. Losses at the gene ends were 3 bases for V and 6 bases for J; bases not matched to a gene: 4. Per germline, CDR1 SGDLS and CDR2 YYNGEE. The CDR3 DNA reads as TGTGCCAGCAGCGGGACAGGGGGCATTGCTGAAGCTTTCTTT. This gives the protein CASSGTGGIAEAFF.

This clonotype showed up just a few times. The J gene is TRBJ2-7, the V gene TRBV28, with unresolved D. CDR3 length: 12 amino acids. Trimming stripped 6 bases from V and 2 bases from J, with 8 bases between. CDR1 and CDR2 from the germline V gene are MDHEN and SYDVKM. CDR3 loop: CASSMLTYEQYF. CDR3 in DNA: TGTGCCAGCAGCATGTTGACCTACGAGCAGTACTTC.

This chain connects TRBV20-1 to TRBJ2-5; D is ambiguous. This CDR3 comprises 13 residues. Germline V gene data show CDR1 as DFQATT and CDR2 as SNEGSKA (reference sequence). The V and J ends lost 0 bases and 3 bases respectively, with 8 bases between them. CDR3 bases: TGCAGTGCTAGAGATGGGGTTAAAGAGACCCAGTACTTC. It encodes CSARDGVKETQYF.

This clonotype was seen at least ten times. This chain uses TRBV10-3 with TRBJ1-1; D not certain. The CDR3 contains 15 residues. V was clipped by 6 bases and J by 1 base, with 15 bases between them. The germline V gene has CDR1 ENHRY and CDR2 SYGVKD. DNA of the CDR3: TGTGCCATCAGCCGGACGCAGCTGCAGAACACTGAAGCTTTCTTT. This encodes CAISRTQLQNTEAFF.

The V and J genes are TRBV7-2 and TRBJ2-7, with 7 positions matching TRBD1. The junction had 10 bases not matched to a gene; V was cut back by 5 bases and J by 0 bases. Germline V CDR1 and CDR2: SGHTA, FQGNSA. This CDR3 is 16 amino acids long. Here the CDR3 reads CASSPRGGQASYEQYF. The CDR3 nucleotides are TGTGCCAGCAGCCCGAGGGGTGGACAGGCCTCCTACGAGCAGTACTTC.